This TCR beta chain was captured by sequencing in a study of cytomegalovirus exposure and HLA in healthy donors. Study outcomes and limitations: Certain sequence variants were highly shared and formed a cluster, and this cluster was likely a sequencing artifact. An analysis that was carried out later associated 16,000 or so TCR beta sequences with HLA alleles at 0.05 false discovery rate. The study listed approximately 160 cytomegalovirus-associated TCR beta chains. Equally common other TCR beta chains were less clonally expanded than HLA-associated ones, a later analysis found.

CDR3 size: 11 residues. Germline V lookup: CDR1 LNHDA, CDR2 SQIVND (reference sequence). Trimming stripped 4 bases from V and 5 bases from J, with 4 bases between. Concerning this clone itself: Its antigen remains unknown.

It was with 60 Vbeta and 13 Jbeta primers that the PCR ran. Some clones are missing from TCRdb's copy, which holds only in-frame ones; the method was immunoSEQ multiplex PCR. The sample contains over 150,000 clones, around 85% of which appear only once. The sequence was collected from a human donor in good health. This chain links TRBV19 with TRBJ2-3; unclear D gene. Sequenced material: PBMCs. For the CDR3, the DNA is TGTGCCAGTAGTAAGCTAGATACGCAGTATTTT. It yields the protein CASSKLDTQYF.